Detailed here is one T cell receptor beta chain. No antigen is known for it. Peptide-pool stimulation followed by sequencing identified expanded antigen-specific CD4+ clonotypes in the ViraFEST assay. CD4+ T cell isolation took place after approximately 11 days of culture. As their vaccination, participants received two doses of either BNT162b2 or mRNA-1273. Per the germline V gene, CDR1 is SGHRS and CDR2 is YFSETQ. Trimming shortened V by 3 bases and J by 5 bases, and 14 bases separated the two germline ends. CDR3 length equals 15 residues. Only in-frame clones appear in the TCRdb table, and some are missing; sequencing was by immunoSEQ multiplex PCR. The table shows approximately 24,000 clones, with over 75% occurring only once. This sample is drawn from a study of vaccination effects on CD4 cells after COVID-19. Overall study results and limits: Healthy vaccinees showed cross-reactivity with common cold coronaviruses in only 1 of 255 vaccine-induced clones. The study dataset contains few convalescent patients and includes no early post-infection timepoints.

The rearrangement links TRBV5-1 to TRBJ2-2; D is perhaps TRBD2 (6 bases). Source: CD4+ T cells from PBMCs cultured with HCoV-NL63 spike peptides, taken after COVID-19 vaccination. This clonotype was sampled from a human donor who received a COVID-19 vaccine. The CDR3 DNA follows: TGCGCCAGCAGCTCTTCCGGGACTGAGACCGGGGAGCTGTTTTTT. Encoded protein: CASSSSGTETGELFF. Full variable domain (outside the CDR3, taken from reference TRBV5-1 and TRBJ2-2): KAGVTQTPRYLIKTRGQQVTLSCSPISGHRSVSWYQQTPGQGLQFLFEYFSETQRNKGNFPGRFSGRQFSNSRSEMNVSTLELGDSALYLCASSSSGTETGELFFGEGSRLTVL.